This TCR beta chain was recovered during a study of cytomegalovirus exposure and HLA in healthy donors. Study-level findings and limits: In a later analysis, a missense DCLRE1C variant was linked to TCR beta V- and J-gene trimming.

Turning to this clone: Its antigen is as yet unknown.

Losses at the gene ends were 5 bases for V and 3 bases for J; bases not matched to a gene: 6. This CDR3 contains 17 residues. The V gene's germline CDR1 is LNHDA and CDR2 SQIVND (reference sequence). Amplification used 60 Vbeta primers and 13 Jbeta primers. This table comes from immunoSEQ multiplex PCR, and its TCRdb copy is limited to in-frame clones, with some not included. The profile covers approximately 100,000 clones, with over 75% appearing a single time and roughly 9.7% taken by the ten largest. J is TRBJ1-6 and V is TRBV19, with TRBD1 matching 11 bases. This sequence was found in a man aged 40-49 years in good health and CMV-seropositive. Source material: PBMCs. The CDR3, as DNA: TGTGCCAGTAGTGCCCGGACAGGGGGCAACTATAATTCACCCCTCCACTTT. Amino acid sequence: CASSARTGGNYNSPLHF.